These 10 T cell receptor beta chains originate from one sample sequenced in a study of T cell repertoires in breast cancer. During the second nested PCR, blocking oligonucleotides suppressed genes that were not paired. TCRdb fed the emulsion pairing reads into MiXCR, producing one record per CDR3 protein. The table shows roughly 430 distinct CDR3 sequences, with 40% to 55% occurring only once. Primers covering all TCR V genes were used in emulsion RT-PCR on CD8+ T cells. The sequenced sample was CD8+ T cells. These receptors originate from a pool of human donors with breast cancer or a healthy control (not recorded which).

The chain is built from TRBV6-6 and TRBJ1-6, with TRBD1 matching 8 bases. The CDR3 has 12 residues. Losses at the gene ends were 8 bases for V and 8 bases for J; bases not matched to a gene: 2. Germline V gene lookup returns CDR1 MNHNY and CDR2 SVGAGI (reference sequence). CDR3 coding DNA: TGTGCCAGCCGACAGGGGTATTCACCCCTCCACTTT. Its translation: CASRQGYSPLHF.

The V and J genes are TRBV6-6 and TRBJ2-1; D remains ambiguous. The CDR3 is 14 amino acids. Trimming cost V 0 bases and J 6 bases, with 9 bases left between them. Germline loops: CDR1 MNHNY, CDR2 SVGAGI (reference sequence). This chain's CDR3 is CASSYSPSSNEQFF. In DNA, the CDR3 is TGTGCCAGCAGTTACTCTCCGTCGTCCAATGAGCAGTTCTTC.

This clonotype was observed a few times. V gene TRBV12-3 or TRBV12-4 combines with J gene TRBJ1-1; TRBD1 might be the D (6 bases). V lost 3 bases and J 4 bases, leaving 12 bases between the germline ends. This CDR3 has 14 residues. CDR3 bases: TGTGCCAGCAGTTTCGGGGGCAAGAGCACTGAAGCTTTCTTT. Residues: CASSFGGKSTEAFF.

This clonotype has only a few counts. The junction and the germline gene differ at one end; a read error may be behind it. The rearrangement uses TRBV6-2 or TRBV6-3 and TRBJ2-1; the match to TRBD2 covers 8 bases. CDR1 and CDR2 (germline): MNHEY, SVGEGT. CDR3 length: 14 residues. CDR3 coding DNA: TGCGCCAGCAACGGGAGGGCCATTAACAATGAGCGGTTCTTT. Translation: CASNGRAINNERFF.

Only a few counts were recorded for this clonotype. The chain recombines TRBV7-3 with TRBJ2-5, with 15 bases lining up with TRBD2. The junction had 2 bases not matched to a gene; V was cut back by 4 bases and J by 2 bases. Germline V lookup: CDR1 SGHTA, CDR2 FQGTGA. This CDR3 region has 16 residues. CDR3 region: CASSSGLAGGQETQYF. CDR3 bases: TGTGCCAGCAGCTCCGGACTAGCGGGGGGGCAAGAGACCCAGTACTTC.

V and J are TRBV7-2 and TRBJ2-3; 8 bases agree with TRBD2. J gave up 3 bases and V 5 bases, and 10 bases lay outside the gene matches. The germline V gene encodes CDR1 SGHTA and CDR2 FQGNSA. The CDR3 is 16 residues long. CDR3 sequence (DNA): TGTGCCAGCAGCCCCCCGTTACTAGCGGTTACAGATACGCAGTATTTT. Translating gives CASSPPLLAVTDTQYF.

This clonotype is medium-sized (0.01 to 0.1%). The chain links TRBV7-6 to TRBJ1-6, with TRBD1 identical over 7 bases. The CDR3 consists of 13 residues. CDR1 SGHVS and CDR2 FNYEAQ come from the germline V gene. Trimming took 5 bases from V and 10 from J; bases not matched to a gene: 5. CDR3 bases: TGTGCCAGCAGCAGCACAGGGGAATCACCCCTCCACTTT. Protein product: CASSSTGESPLHF.

Remarks on this clonotype: In this CDR3 the conserved last residue, phenylalanine or tryptophan, is missing, so a read error is likely. The chain recombines TRBV7-3 with TRBJ1-5; D not resolved. This CDR3 comprises 12 residues. Germline loops: CDR1 SGHTA, CDR2 FQGTGA. The V and J ends lost 5 bases and 5 bases respectively, with 7 bases between them. In DNA form, the CDR3 reads TGTGCCAGCAGCGGCGCAGATCAGCCCCAGCATTTG. Residues: CASSGADQPQHL.

This clonotype was seen only a few times. The rearrangement uses TRBV12-3 or TRBV12-4 and TRBJ2-7; 8 bases line up with TRBD1. Trimming at V came to 7 bases and at J to 6 bases, leaving 8 bases not matched to a gene. This CDR3 region has 13 residues. In DNA, the CDR3 is TGTGCCAGCACCCCGGACAGGGTTGGCGAGCAGTACTTC. This gives the protein CASTPDRVGEQYF.

This clonotype turned up a few times. The chain joins TRBV28 to TRBJ2-1, with TRBD1 matching 8 bases. Germline-derived CDR1 and CDR2 are MDHEN and SYDVKM. With V trimmed by 5 bases and J by 5 bases, 11 bases remained unmatched. CDR3 length: 16 amino acids. The CDR3 nucleotides are TGTGCCAGCAGTAGCACCGGGACAGGAATAAACAATGAGCAGTTCTTC. It is translated as CASSSTGTGINNEQFF.